Below, 2 T cell receptor beta chains from the same sample are listed, as sequenced in a study of blood T cell repertoires in COVID-19. Measured with immunoSEQ multiplex PCR; TCRdb has only the in-frame clones, and not every one. The data hold fewer than 250,000 clones, with 83% observed a single time. The specimen was peripheral blood. The receptors here all came from a human donor in a cohort sampled during active COVID-19.

J is TRBJ2-3 and V is TRBV4-1; 11 bases are shared with TRBD2. CDR1 MGHRA and CDR2 YSYEKL come from the germline V gene. The V gene end was trimmed by 4 bases and the J gene end by 3 bases; junction bases not matched to a gene: 0. The CDR3 covers 14 residues. The CDR3 reads CASSRLAGTDTQYF. DNA for the CDR3: TGCGCCAGCAGCCGACTAGCGGGGACAGATACGCAGTATTTT.

This clone was seen once. The chain is built from TRBV6-1 and TRBJ1-5; TRBD1 matches at 10 bases. Germline CDR1 is MNHNS and CDR2 is SASEGT. The V gene end was trimmed by 2 bases and the J gene end by 0 bases; junction bases not matched to a gene: 1. This CDR3 has 16 residues. Written as DNA, the CDR3 is TGTGCCAGCAGTGAACGGACAGGGGGTAGCAATCAGCCCCAGCATTTT. This encodes CASSERTGGSNQPQHF.